The clone carrying this T cell receptor (beta chain) was picked up many times. Antigen: not known. This specimen belongs to a study of T-cell reconstitution after alpha-beta-depleted transplantation in children. Unique molecular identifiers tagged the TCRbeta library. TCRdb reanalysed the PCR reads using MiXCR and keeps one entry per CDR3 protein. Of hundreds of thousands of distinct CDR3 sequences listed, roughly 10% were seen once; the top ten hold roughly a quarter. The germline V gene has CDR1 MNHEY and CDR2 SMNVEV (reference sequence). The CDR3 sequence is 13 residues long. Trimming removed 4 bases at V and 3 bases at J, with 10 bases between. Points from the study as a whole: The main origin of T-cell counts and diversity one year after transplant was newly produced T cells.

The material sequenced was peripheral blood, taken 180 days after TCRalphabeta/CD19-depleted stem cell transplant. This chain links TRBV27 with TRBJ2-7, with no clear D. The TCR comes from a male patient under 10 years old who had a stem cell transplant for chronic granulomatous disease, so the T cells may come from the graft donor. CDR3 amino acids: CASSWAVDYEQYF. The DNA for the CDR3 is TGTGCCAGCAGTTGGGCCGTCGACTACGAGCAGTACTTC.